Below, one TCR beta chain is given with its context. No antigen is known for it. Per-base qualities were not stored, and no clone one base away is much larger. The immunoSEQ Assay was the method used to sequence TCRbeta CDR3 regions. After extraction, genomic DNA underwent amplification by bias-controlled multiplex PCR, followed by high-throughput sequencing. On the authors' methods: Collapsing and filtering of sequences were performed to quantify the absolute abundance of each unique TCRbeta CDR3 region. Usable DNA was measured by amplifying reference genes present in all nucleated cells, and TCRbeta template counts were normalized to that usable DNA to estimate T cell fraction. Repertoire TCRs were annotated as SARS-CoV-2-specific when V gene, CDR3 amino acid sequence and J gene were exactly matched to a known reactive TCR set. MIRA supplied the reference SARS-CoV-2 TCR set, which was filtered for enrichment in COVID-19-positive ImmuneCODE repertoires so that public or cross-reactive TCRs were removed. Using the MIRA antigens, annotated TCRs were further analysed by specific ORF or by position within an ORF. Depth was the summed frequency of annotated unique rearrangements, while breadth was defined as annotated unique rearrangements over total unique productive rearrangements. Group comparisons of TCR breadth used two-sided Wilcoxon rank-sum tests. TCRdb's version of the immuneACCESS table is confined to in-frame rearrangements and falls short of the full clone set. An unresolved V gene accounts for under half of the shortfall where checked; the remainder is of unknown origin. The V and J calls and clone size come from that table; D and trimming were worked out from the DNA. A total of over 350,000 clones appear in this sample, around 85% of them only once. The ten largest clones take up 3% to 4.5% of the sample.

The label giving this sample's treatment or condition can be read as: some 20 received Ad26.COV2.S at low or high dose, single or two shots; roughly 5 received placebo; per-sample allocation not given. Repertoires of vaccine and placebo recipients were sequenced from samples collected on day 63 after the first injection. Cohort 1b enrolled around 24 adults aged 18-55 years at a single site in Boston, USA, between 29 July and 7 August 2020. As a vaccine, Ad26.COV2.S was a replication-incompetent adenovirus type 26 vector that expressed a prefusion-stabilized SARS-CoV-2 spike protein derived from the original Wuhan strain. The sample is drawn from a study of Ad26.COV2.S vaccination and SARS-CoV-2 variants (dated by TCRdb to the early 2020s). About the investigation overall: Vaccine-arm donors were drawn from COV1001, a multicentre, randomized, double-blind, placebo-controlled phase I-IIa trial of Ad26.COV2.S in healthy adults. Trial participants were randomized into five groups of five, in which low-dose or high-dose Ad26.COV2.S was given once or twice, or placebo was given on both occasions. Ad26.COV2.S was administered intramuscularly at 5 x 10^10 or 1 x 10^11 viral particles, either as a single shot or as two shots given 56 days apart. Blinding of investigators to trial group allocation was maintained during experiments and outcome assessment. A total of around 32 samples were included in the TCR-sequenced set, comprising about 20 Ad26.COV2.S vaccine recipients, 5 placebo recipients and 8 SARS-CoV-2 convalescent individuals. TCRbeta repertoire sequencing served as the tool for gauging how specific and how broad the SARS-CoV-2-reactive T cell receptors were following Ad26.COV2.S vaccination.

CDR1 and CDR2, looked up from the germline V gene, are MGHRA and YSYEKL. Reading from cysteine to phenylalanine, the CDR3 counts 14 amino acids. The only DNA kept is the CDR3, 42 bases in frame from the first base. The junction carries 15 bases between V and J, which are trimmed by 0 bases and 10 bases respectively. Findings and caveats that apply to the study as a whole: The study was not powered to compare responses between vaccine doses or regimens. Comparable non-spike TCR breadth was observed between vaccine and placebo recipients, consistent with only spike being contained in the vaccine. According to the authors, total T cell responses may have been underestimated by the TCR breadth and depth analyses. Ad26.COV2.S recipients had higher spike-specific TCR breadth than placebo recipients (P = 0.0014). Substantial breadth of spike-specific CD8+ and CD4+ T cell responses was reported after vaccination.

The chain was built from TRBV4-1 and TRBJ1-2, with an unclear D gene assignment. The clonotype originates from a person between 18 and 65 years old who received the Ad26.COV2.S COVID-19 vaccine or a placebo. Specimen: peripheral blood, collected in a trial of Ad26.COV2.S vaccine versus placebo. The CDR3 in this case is CASSQDRGGRAYTF. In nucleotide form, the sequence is TGCGCCAGCAGCCAAGATCGAGGAGGGCGAGCCTACACCTTC.